These 22 T cell receptor beta chains originate from one sample sequenced in a study of blood T cell repertoires in COVID-19. Profiled with immunoSEQ multiplex PCR; TCRdb holds only in-frame clones, not every one. The sample has 300,000 to 350,000 clones, approximately 83% seen once. The sequenced sample consisted of PBMCs or T cells enriched from blood (not recorded which). Every receptor here comes from a man between 25 and 39 years old who had recovered from COVID-19.

In regard to this clone: One end of the junction is discordant with germline, which a read error may explain. J is TRBJ2-5 and V is TRBV2; weak D call: TRBD2 (5 bases). The CDR3 contains 14 residues. From germline, CDR1 is SNHLY and CDR2 FYNNEI. DNA of the CDR3: TGTGCCGGCAGCCAAAACGGGGATTTGGAGACCCAGTACTTC. Translated, it gives CAGSQNGDLETQYF.

The rearrangement links TRBV19 to TRBJ1-1; 9 nucleotides agree with TRBD1. The junction had 3 bases not matched to a gene; V was cut back by 4 bases and J by 0 bases. The CDR3 contains 15 residues. CDR1 and CDR2 from the germline V gene are LNHDA and SQIVND (reference sequence). This CDR3 reads CASSRGQGLNTEAFF. The DNA for the CDR3 is TGTGCCAGTAGTAGGGGACAGGGATTGAACACTGAAGCTTTCTTT.

This clone has only a few counts. The chain joins TRBV27 to TRBJ2-1; 8 bases match TRBD2. From germline, CDR1 is MNHEY and CDR2 SMNVEV (reference sequence). The V segment lost 7 bases and the J segment 2 bases; nucleotides outside the gene matches: 4. The CDR3 loop spans 14 amino acids. Written as DNA, the CDR3 is TGTGCCAGCAAACCCGGGGGGGCCTACAATGAGCAGTTCTTC. Amino acid sequence: CASKPGGAYNEQFF.

The V and J genes are TRBV7-9 and TRBJ1-6, with TRBD1 as a possible D gene (5 bases). This CDR3 is built from 15 residues. CDR1 SEHNR and CDR2 FQNEAQ come from the germline V gene (reference sequence). The V gene lost 1 base and the J gene lost 8 bases, with 12 bases spanning the gap. CDR3 DNA sequence: TGTGCCAGCAGCTTAGAGGGTGACAGTCATTCACCCCTCCACTTT. Its protein product is CASSLEGDSHSPLHF.

The genes are TRBV12-3 or TRBV12-4 and TRBJ2-5, with a weak D call TRBD2 (6 bases). This CDR3 is built from 13 residues. Trimming shortened V by 5 bases and J by 3 bases, and 10 bases separated the two germline ends. The DNA of the CDR3 is TGTGCCAGCAGTATCTGGGGGGAAGAGACCCAGTACTTC. This gives the protein CASSIWGEETQYF.

This sequence joins TRBV18 and TRBJ1-3; perhaps TRBD1 as D (6 bases). The CDR3 has 14 residues. Deletions cut 6 bases from V and 0 bases from J, with 9 bases between. The germline V gene has CDR1 KGHSH and CDR2 LQKENI. The CDR3 reads CASSLDSSGNTIYF. In nucleotides, the CDR3 is TGTGCCAGCTCTTTGGACAGCTCTGGAAACACCATATATTTT. Variable domain in full (rest from reference TRBV18 and TRBJ1-3): NAGVMQNPRHLVRRRGQEARLRCSPMKGHSHVYWYRQLPEEGLKFMVYLQKENIIDESGMPKERFSAEFPKEGPSILRIQQVVRGDSAAYFCASSLDSSGNTIYFGEGSWLTVV.

The CDR3 coding sequence is TGTGCCAGCAGGCCCAGAGGGCAAAGTTCACCCCTCCACTTT. Amino acid sequence: CASRPRGQSSPLHF. V and J are TRBV2 and TRBJ1-6; no clear D gene. V lost 6 bases, J lost 9 bases, and 15 bases lay in between. The CDR3 runs 14 residues. Germline V CDR1 and CDR2: SNHLY, FYNNEI.

The chain has TRBV5-1 and TRBJ1-1; D gene unclear. Germline CDR1 and CDR2: SGHRS and YFSETQ. Trimming shortened V by 3 bases and J by 0 bases, and 12 bases separated the two germline ends. The CDR3 is made up of 15 amino acids. CDR3 coding DNA: TGCGCCAGCAGCTCTGGAGGCAGCCTGAACACTGAAGCTTTCTTT. Protein: CASSSGGSLNTEAFF.

J is TRBJ2-3 and V is TRBV6-5; 7 positions match TRBD1. Germline V gene data show CDR1 as MNHEY and CDR2 as SVGAGI. V was clipped by 9 bases and J by 0 bases; unmatched bases: 3. The CDR3 has 13 residues. The CDR3 DNA follows: TGTGCCAGTGACAGGGACAGCACAGATACGCAGTATTTT. Its protein is CASDRDSTDTQYF.

The V and J genes are TRBV6-6 and TRBJ2-2, with D uncertain. CDR1 MNHNY and CDR2 SVGAGI come from the germline V gene (reference sequence). This CDR3 has 13 residues. V lost 10 bases and J lost 5, with 14 bases in between. CDR3 in amino acids: CATTPGGTGELFF. DNA of the CDR3: TGTGCCACCACGCCGGGTGGTACCGGGGAGCTGTTTTTT.

V gene TRBV19 combines with J gene TRBJ1-2; a weak D match, TRBD1 (6 bases). Deletions cut 11 bases from V and 4 bases from J, with 20 bases between. Germline CDR1 and CDR2: LNHDA and SQIVND (reference sequence). The CDR3 totals 14 residues. The CDR3 loop reads CAGNLQGFGYGYTF. CDR3 bases: TGTGCCGGAAACCTACAGGGCTTCGGCTATGGCTACACCTTC.

The J gene is TRBJ2-7, the V gene TRBV7-8; 9 bases are a match to TRBD2. Germline CDR1 SGHVS, CDR2 FQNEAQ. With V trimmed by 5 bases and J by 2 bases, 4 bases remained unmatched. This CDR3 comprises 14 residues. The CDR3 DNA is TGTGCCAGCAGCCAAAGCGGGGGGACCTACGAGCAGTACTTC. It translates to CASSQSGGTYEQYF.

The V and J genes are TRBV30 and TRBJ1-1; perhaps TRBD1 as D (6 bases). V lost 0 bases, J lost 4 bases, and 9 bases lay in between. CDR3 length: 13 residues. CDR1 GTSNPN and CDR2 SVGIG come from the germline V gene (reference sequence). The CDR3, as DNA: TGTGCCTGGAGTGTCCGAGGGGGCACTGAAGCTTTCTTT. It codes for CAWSVRGGTEAFF.

This sequence joins TRBV6-5 and TRBJ1-2; tentative D call: TRBD1 (5 bases). CDR1 and CDR2 (germline): MNHEY, SVGAGI. Deletions cut 0 bases from V and 6 bases from J, with 14 bases between. This CDR3 is built from 15 residues. The CDR3: CASSYSTGFWNGYTF. The CDR3 nucleotides read TGTGCCAGCAGTTACTCTACAGGTTTTTGGAATGGCTACACCTTC.

This clone came up many times. The chain combines TRBV6-4 with TRBJ1-1; D call uncertain. V was trimmed by 8 bases and J by 3 bases, leaving 16 bases between them. The CDR3 has 14 amino acids. Germline assignment: CDR1 MRHNA and CDR2 SNTAGT. For the CDR3, the DNA is TGTGCCAGCGCCCGTCGGGGATCAGACACTGAAGCTTTCTTT. Translating it yields CASARRGSDTEAFF.

The V call is TRBV5-6, the J call TRBJ2-1; D might be TRBD1 or TRBD2, each matching 6 bases. V lost 4 bases and J 7 bases, leaving 15 bases between the germline ends. Germline V lookup: CDR1 SGHDT, CDR2 YYEEEE. CDR3 length: 14 residues. CDR3 amino acids: CASSMGGAGNEQFF. The DNA of the CDR3 is TGTGCCAGCAGCATGGGGGGCGCGGGGAATGAGCAGTTCTTC.

There are a few counts of this clone. CDR3 region: CAWSVRGNTQYF. The DNA of the CDR3 is TGTGCCTGGAGTGTCCGTGGCAATACGCAGTATTTT. The gene calls are TRBV30 and TRBJ2-3; D gene unclear. This CDR3 is 12 amino acids long. The ends were cut back, 0 bases at V and 7 bases at J, with 8 bases in the middle. Germline assignment: CDR1 GTSNPN and CDR2 SVGIG (reference sequence).

The gene calls are TRBV5-6 and TRBJ1-1, with TRBD1 identical over 7 bases. CDR1 is SGHDT and CDR2 is YYEEEE in the germline V gene. The CDR3 covers 17 residues. With 2 bases clipped from V and 2 bases from J, the junction kept 12 bases outside the gene matches. The CDR3 nucleotides are TGTGCCAGCAGCTTAAGTTTAACGACAGGGATAAACACTGAAGCTTTCTTT. Its protein is CASSLSLTTGINTEAFF.

The rearrangement uses TRBV19 and TRBJ2-1; 7 positions agree with TRBD2. Germline trimming cut 4 bases from V and 4 bases from J; bases unmatched to any gene: 4. In germline, CDR1 is LNHDA, CDR2 SQIVND (reference sequence). The CDR3 loop spans 14 amino acids. CDR3: CASSKSSGYNEQFF. CDR3 coding DNA: TGTGCCAGTAGTAAGTCTAGCGGATACAATGAGCAGTTCTTC.

Concerning this clone: An end of the junction does not agree with germline; a read error may underlie this. This chain connects TRBV7-9 to TRBJ2-1; 10 nucleotides match TRBD2. The germline V gene has CDR1 SEHNR and CDR2 FQNEAQ (reference sequence). The CDR3 length is 16 residues. CDR3 coding DNA: TGTGCCAGCAGCCTAGCACCCAGCGGGGGGGCATATGAGCAGTTCTTC. It specifies CASSLAPSGGAYEQFF.

The J gene is TRBJ1-1, the V gene TRBV18; the D gene is possibly TRBD1 (6 bases). The CDR3 length is 15 residues. Trimming pared 4 bases from V and 2 bases from J, leaving 14 bases between. Germline V CDR1 and CDR2: KGHSH, LQKENI. As DNA, the CDR3 is TGTGCCAGCTCACAGAACAGGGTAGGAAACACTGAAGCTTTCTTT. This translates into CASSQNRVGNTEAFF.

The genes are TRBV14 and TRBJ1-1; 8 nucleotides match TRBD1. The V segment lost 1 base and the J segment 1 base; nucleotides outside the gene matches: 5. The CDR3 covers 16 residues. The germline V gene encodes CDR1 SGHDN and CDR2 FVKESK. The CDR3 region is CASSQGTGFANTEAFF. In DNA, the CDR3 is TGTGCCAGCAGCCAAGGGACAGGGTTCGCGAACACTGAAGCTTTCTTT.